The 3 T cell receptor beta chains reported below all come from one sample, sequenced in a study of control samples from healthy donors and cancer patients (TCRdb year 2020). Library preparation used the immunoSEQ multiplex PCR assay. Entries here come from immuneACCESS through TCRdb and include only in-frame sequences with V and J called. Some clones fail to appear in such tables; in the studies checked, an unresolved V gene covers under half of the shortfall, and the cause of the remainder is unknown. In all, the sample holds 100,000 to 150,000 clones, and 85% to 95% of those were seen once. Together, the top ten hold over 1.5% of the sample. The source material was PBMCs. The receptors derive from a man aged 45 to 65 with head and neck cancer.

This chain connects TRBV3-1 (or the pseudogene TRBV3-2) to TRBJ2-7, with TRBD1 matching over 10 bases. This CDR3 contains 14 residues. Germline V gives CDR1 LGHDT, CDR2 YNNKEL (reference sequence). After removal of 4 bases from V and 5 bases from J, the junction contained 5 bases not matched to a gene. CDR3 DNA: TGTGCCAGCAGCCGAGGGGACAGGGGAGACGAGCAGTACTTC. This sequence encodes CASSRGDRGDEQYF.

In nucleotides, the CDR3 is TGTGCCAGCAGTGAGGAGGGGTATCAGCCCCAGCATTTT. It yields the protein CASSEEGYQPQHF. The rearrangement joins TRBV2 to TRBJ1-5; tentative D call: TRBD1 (5 bases). V was cut by 3 bases and J by 5 bases, with 8 bases left in between. This CDR3 has 13 residues. Germline CDR1 is SNHLY and CDR2 is FYNNEI.

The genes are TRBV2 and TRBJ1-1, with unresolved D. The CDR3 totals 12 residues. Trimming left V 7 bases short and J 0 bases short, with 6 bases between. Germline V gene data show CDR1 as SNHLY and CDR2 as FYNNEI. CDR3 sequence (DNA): TGTGCCAGCAAGATACTGAACACTGAAGCTTTCTTT. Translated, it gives CASKILNTEAFF.